This T cell receptor beta chain was recorded in a study of blood T cell repertoires in COVID-19. Study at large: There were acute and convalescent COVID-19 samples, and they came from the United States, Italy and Spain. T cells, B-cell-depleted T cells, or PBMCs supplied cDNA or gDNA.

Trimming took off 1 base at V and 0 bases at J, with 14 bases between the two ends. The germline V gene encodes CDR1 SGHRS and CDR2 YFSETQ. The CDR3 length is 18 residues. Original methodology: Amplifying reference gene primers gave estimates of nucleated cell counts. Profiling relied on immunoSEQ multiplex PCR, and the TCRdb table lists in-frame clones only, not all of them. V and J calls and clone size are given by that table; D and trimming were obtained from the DNA. Among about 94,000 clones listed, 80% to 85% were seen once. V and J are TRBV5-1 and TRBJ2-6; unclear D gene. The sequenced sample consisted of peripheral blood. This TCR came from a man in his sixties with acute or convalescent COVID-19. The CDR3 bases are TGCGCCAGCAGCTTGTCCGGGTATGCGCTCTCTGGGGCCAACGTCCTGACTTTC. This encodes CASSLSGYALSGANVLTF.